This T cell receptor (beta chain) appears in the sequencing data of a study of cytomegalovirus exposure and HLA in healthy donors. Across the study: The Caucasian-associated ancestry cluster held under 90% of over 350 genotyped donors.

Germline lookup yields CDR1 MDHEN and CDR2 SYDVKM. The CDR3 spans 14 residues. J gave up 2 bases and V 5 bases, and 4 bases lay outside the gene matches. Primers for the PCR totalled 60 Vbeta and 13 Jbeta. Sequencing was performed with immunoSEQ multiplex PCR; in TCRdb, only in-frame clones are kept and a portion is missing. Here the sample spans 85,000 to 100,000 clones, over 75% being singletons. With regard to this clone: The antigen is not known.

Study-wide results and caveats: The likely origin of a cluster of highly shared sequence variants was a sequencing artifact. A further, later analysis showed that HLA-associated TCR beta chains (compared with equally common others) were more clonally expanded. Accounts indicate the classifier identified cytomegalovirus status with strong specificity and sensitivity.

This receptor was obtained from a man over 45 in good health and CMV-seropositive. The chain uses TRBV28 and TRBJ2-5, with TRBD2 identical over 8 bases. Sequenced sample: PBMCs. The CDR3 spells CASSRGLAQETQYF. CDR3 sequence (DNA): TGTGCCAGCAGTCGAGGACTAGCACAAGAGACCCAGTACTTC.